This TCR beta chain was sequenced for a study of cytomegalovirus exposure and HLA in healthy donors. The method was immunoSEQ multiplex PCR; TCRdb's version includes in-frame clones alone and lacks a portion of them. The data show approximately 200,000 clones, almost 90% seen once. CDR1 and CDR2 (germline): MNHEY, SMNVEV (reference sequence). There are 16 residues in the CDR3. Trimming at V came to 6 bases and at J to 4 bases, leaving 10 bases not matched to a gene. The approximately 120-subject validation cohort, separate from the approximately 640-subject first cohort, included the donors. Sequencing was done on a sample of PBMCs. This chain uses TRBV27 with TRBJ2-7; 12 nucleotides line up with TRBD2. This TCR derives from a woman younger than 30 in good health and CMV-seronegative. The CDR3 DNA reads as TGTGCCAGCAGCATCGCTAGCGGGAGGGCCAGATACGAGCAGTACTTC. Amino acids: CASSIASGRARYEQYF.